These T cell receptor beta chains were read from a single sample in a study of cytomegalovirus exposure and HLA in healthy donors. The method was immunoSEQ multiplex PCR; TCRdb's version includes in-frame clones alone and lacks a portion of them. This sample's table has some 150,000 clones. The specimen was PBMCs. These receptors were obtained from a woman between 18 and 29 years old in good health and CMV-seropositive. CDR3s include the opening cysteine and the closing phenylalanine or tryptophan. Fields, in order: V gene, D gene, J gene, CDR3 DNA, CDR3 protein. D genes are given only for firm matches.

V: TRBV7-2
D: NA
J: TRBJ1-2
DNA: TGTGCCAGCAGCTTAACCAGGGGCGGGGGGGGCTACACCTTC
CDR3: CASSLTRGGGGYTF

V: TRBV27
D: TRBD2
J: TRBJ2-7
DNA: TGTGCCAGCAGCCTAGCGGGAGCCTACGAGCAGTACTTC
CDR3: CASSLAGAYEQYF

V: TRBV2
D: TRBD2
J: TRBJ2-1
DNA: TGTGCCAGCAGCGCCTCTGGAGGGAGGGTTAACAATGAGCAGTTCTTC
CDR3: CASSASGGRVNNEQFF

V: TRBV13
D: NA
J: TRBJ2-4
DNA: TGTGCCAGCAGCTTTCGTACAGGGTGGGGCATCCAAAACATTCAGTACTTC
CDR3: CASSFRTGWGIQNIQYF

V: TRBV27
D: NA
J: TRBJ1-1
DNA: TGTGCCAGCAGTTTATCGACATCGCAAGACACTGAAGCTTTCTTT
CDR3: CASSLSTSQDTEAFF

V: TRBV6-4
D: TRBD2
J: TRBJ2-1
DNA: TGTGCCAGCAGTGAACGAGTGGGTAGCGGGTACAATGAGCAGTTCTTC
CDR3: CASSERVGSGYNEQFF

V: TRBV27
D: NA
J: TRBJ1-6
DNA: TGTGCCAGCAGTTTGTCCCAGGGGAGCCCTAATTCACCCCTCCACTTT
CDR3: CASSLSQGSPNSPLHF

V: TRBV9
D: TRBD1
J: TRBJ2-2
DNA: TGTGCCAGCAGCGTAGAAGGGGGCAACACCGGGGAGCTGTTTTTT
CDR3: CASSVEGGNTGELFF

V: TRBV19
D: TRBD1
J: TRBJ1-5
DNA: TGTGCCAGCCGCAAAAATACACAGGGGTTGAGCAATCAGCCCCAGCATTTT
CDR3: CASRKNTQGLSNQPQHF

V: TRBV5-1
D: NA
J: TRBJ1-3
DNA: TGCGCCAGCAGCTTGGGGGTCTTGGGGGGAAGCTCTGGAAACACCATATATTTT
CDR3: CASSLGVLGGSSGNTIYF

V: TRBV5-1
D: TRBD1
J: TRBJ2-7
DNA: TGCGCCAGCAGCGGGACAGGGGGCTCCTACGAGCAGTACTTC
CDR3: CASSGTGGSYEQYF

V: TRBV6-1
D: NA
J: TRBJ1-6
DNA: TGTGCCAGCAGTGAATTGCGAGGGCTAATGGATTCACCCCTCCACTTT
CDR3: CASSELRGLMDSPLHF

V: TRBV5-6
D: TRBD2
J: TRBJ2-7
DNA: TGTGCCAGCAGCAAAGGGACTAGCGGGAGATACGAGCAGTACTTC
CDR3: CASSKGTSGRYEQYF

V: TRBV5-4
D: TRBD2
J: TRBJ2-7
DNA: TGTGCCAGTAGCCCGGGCGGGGGAAGCTCCTACGAGCAGTACTTC
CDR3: CASSPGGGSSYEQYF

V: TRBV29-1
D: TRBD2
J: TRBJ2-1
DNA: TGCAGCGTTGAATTGACTAGCGGGTACAATGAGCAGTTCTTC
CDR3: CSVELTSGYNEQFF

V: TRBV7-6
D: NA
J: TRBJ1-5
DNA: TGTGCCAGCAGCTTAGGTCCCGTATATAGCAATCAGCCCCAGCATTTT
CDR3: CASSLGPVYSNQPQHF

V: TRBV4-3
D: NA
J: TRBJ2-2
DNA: TGCGCCAGCAGCCAAGATCGTCGGGGGGCCCATGTCGGGGAGCTGTTTTTT
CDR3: CASSQDRRGAHVGELFF

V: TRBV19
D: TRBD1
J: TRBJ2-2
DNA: TGTGCCAGTACCCATAAAGTTGGGACAGCTATTAGTACCGGGGAGCTGTTTTTT
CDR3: CASTHKVGTAISTGELFF

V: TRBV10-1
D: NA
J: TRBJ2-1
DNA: TGCGCCAGCAGTGAGAACAGCTACAATGAGCAGTTCTTC
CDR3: CASSENSYNEQFF

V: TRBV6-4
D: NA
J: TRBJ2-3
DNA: TGTGCCAGCAGTGCCACTAGCACAGATACGCAGTATTTT
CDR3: CASSATSTDTQYF

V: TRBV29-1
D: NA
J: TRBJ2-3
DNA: TGCAGCGTTCCCGAGGATACGCAGTATTTT
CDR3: CSVPEDTQYF

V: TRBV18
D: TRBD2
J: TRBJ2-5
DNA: TGTGCCAGCTCACAACTAGCGAACCCTAAAGAGACCCAGTACTTC
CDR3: CASSQLANPKETQYF

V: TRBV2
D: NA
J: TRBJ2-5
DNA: TGTGCCAGCAGTGAAGTGGGGGCTCAAGAGACCCAGTACTTC
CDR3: CASSEVGAQETQYF